This entry lists 7 T cell receptor beta chains sequenced from one sample in a study of T cell repertoires in cytomegalovirus infection. No antigen is known for these receptors. TCRdb ran MiXCR on the reads and lists one entry per CDR3 protein. The profile covers 600,000 to 700,000 distinct CDR3 sequences, with roughly 30% appearing a single time and over 15% taken by the ten largest. The material sequenced was cultured PBMCs, taken from culture after CMV antigen stimulation. The source of these receptors is a human donor in good health (CMV status not recorded). Some clones in this sample may be carry-over from other donors' samples.

This clonotype was counted at least ten times. V gene TRBV7-2 combines with J gene TRBJ2-5; D gene uncertain. CDR3 length: 13 amino acids. CDR1 is SGHTA and CDR2 is FQGNSA in the germline V gene. The V gene lost 3 bases and the J gene lost 5 bases, with 10 bases spanning the gap. CDR3 bases: TGTGCCAGCAGCTTTTCGTTTATGGAGACCCAGTACTTC. Protein sequence: CASSFSFMETQYF.

V usage is TRBV20-1 and J usage is TRBJ1-1; D unresolved. The V gene's germline CDR1 is DFQATT and CDR2 SNEGSKA (reference sequence). Trimming left V 4 bases short and J 6 bases short, with 9 bases between. The CDR3 spans 11 residues. The DNA of the CDR3 is TGCAGTGCTACGCCTAGGGCTGAAGCTTTCTTT. This codes for CSATPRAEAFF.

This clonotype appeared a few times. The CDR3 DNA sequence: TGTGCCAGCAGTGCCCTAAGGGTTTTCGACTATGGCTACACCTTC. It yields the protein CASSALRVFDYGYTF. The chain combines TRBV2 with TRBJ1-2; no firm D call. The CDR3 spans 15 residues. Trimming cost V 4 bases and J 3 bases, with 15 bases left between them. Germline V gives CDR1 SNHLY, CDR2 FYNNEI.

V gene TRBV7-2 combines with J gene TRBJ2-7; 7 bases are shared with TRBD2. CDR3 length: 15 residues. The germline V gene has CDR1 SGHTA and CDR2 FQGNSA. V shed 5 bases, J shed 3 bases, and the junction held 10 bases outside the gene matches. Written as DNA, the CDR3 is TGTGCCAGCAGCATCGGGTGGGGGAGGGACTACGAGCAGTACTTC. Translation gives CASSIGWGRDYEQYF.

The chain joins TRBV6-5 to TRBJ2-5; 8 nucleotides match TRBD1. The CDR3 is made up of 13 amino acids. The germline gives CDR1 MNHEY, CDR2 SVGAGI. With 2 bases clipped from V and 7 bases from J, the junction kept 3 bases outside the gene matches. The CDR3 loop is CASSYDRGWTQYF. CDR3 DNA: TGTGCCAGCAGTTACGACAGGGGATGGACCCAGTACTTC.

This clonotype came up a few times. The chain employs TRBV4-1 and TRBJ2-5, with a weak D call TRBD1 (6 bases). Germline assignment: CDR1 MGHRA and CDR2 YSYEKL. The ends were cut back, 4 bases at V and 5 bases at J, with 11 bases in the middle. The CDR3 has 13 residues. The DNA of the CDR3 is TGCGCCAGCAGCCCAACAGGGCGCGAGACCCAGTACTTC. Its protein product is CASSPTGRETQYF.

V is TRBV7-6 and J is TRBJ1-4; D not resolved. The CDR3 sequence is 13 residues long. Between the trimmed V and J ends, which lost 5 bases and 10 bases, there was a span of 14 bases. Germline V gives CDR1 SGHVS, CDR2 FNYEAQ. CDR3 region: CASSLGQHGKLFF. The CDR3 bases are TGTGCCAGCAGCCTCGGGCAACACGGAAAACTGTTTTTT.